This TCR beta chain is drawn from a study of blood T cell repertoires in COVID-19. Sequenced by immunoSEQ multiplex PCR; TCRdb stores in-frame clones only, minus some. The sample carries approximately 180,000 clones, around 76% recorded once. Sample: PBMCs or T cells enriched from blood (not recorded which). The clonotype comes from a woman in her forties or fifties with acute COVID-19.

The CDR3 sequence is CASSQIHSNQPQHF. CDR3 coding DNA: TGCGCCAGCAGCCAAATTCATAGCAATCAGCCCCAGCATTTT. The gene calls are TRBV4-1 and TRBJ1-5, with D unclear. Between the trimmed V and J ends, which lost 2 bases and 0 bases, there was a span of 5 bases. This CDR3 comprises 14 residues. Germline V CDR1 and CDR2: MGHRA, YSYEKL.